Reported below is one T cell receptor beta chain. Produced via immunoSEQ multiplex PCR; TCRdb's table is partial and in-frame only. The repertoire consists of 150,000 to 200,000 clones, with more than 75% occurring once and the leading ten covering 10%. This entry is derived from a study of blood T cell repertoires in COVID-19. The CDR3 has 15 residues. Trimming cost V 4 bases and J 5 bases, with 17 bases left between them. Germline V CDR1 and CDR2: LNHNV, YYDKDF (reference sequence). The gene calls are TRBV15 and TRBJ1-2; D is possibly TRBD1 (6 bases). Sequences were obtained from peripheral blood. This receptor was identified in a woman aged 65 to 85 with COVID-19, enrolled during active disease. In DNA form, the CDR3 reads TGTGCCACCAGCATTGGGGGCGAAACGGGTTATGGCTACACCTTC. Its protein is CATSIGGETGYGYTF.